What follows is one T cell receptor beta chain and its context. As handled by the study authors: Reference gene primers were amplified, and this amplification served to estimate nucleated cell counts. TCRdb's table, derived via immunoSEQ multiplex PCR, lists solely in-frame clones and lacks some. That table is the source of V, J and clone size, and D and trimming were worked out from the DNA. The sample consists of about 150,000 clones, 86% of them appearing once. This sample is drawn from a study of blood T cell repertoires in COVID-19. Germline values: CDR1 MNHEY, CDR2 SMNVEV (reference sequence). This CDR3 is 14 amino acids long. J lost 4 bases, V lost 6 bases, and 5 bases had no gene match.

Specimen: peripheral blood. The rearrangement links TRBV27 to TRBJ2-2; 7 bases are a match to TRBD2. This clonotype was sampled from a man between 65 and 79 years old with acute or convalescent COVID-19. CDR3 DNA sequence: TGTGCCAGCAGGTGGGGCGGGAGCACCGGGGAGCTGTTTTTT. This codes for CASRWGGSTGELFF.